These 5 T cell receptor beta chains originate from one sample sequenced in a study of cytomegalovirus exposure and HLA in healthy donors. A multiplex PCR was run with 60 Vbeta primers and 13 Jbeta primers. Method: immunoSEQ multiplex PCR; TCRdb's copy keeps in-frame clones and lacks some. Of some 180,000 clones in the sample, 80% were seen once. Sequenced material: PBMCs. All receptors come from a woman aged 25 to 39 in good health and CMV-seronegative.

J is TRBJ2-7 and V is TRBV6-1; D gene unclear. Germline V gene sequence: CDR1 MNHNS, CDR2 SASEGT. The CDR3 covers 12 residues. V lost 11 bases and J 3 bases, leaving 14 bases between the germline ends. Written as DNA, the CDR3 is TGTGCCGCGGAACAAGCGAGCTACGAGCAGTACTTC. Translated: CAAEQASYEQYF.

This clone was observed once. V usage is TRBV5-1 and J usage is TRBJ2-7; 7 positions match TRBD1. CDR1 and CDR2 from the germline V gene are SGHRS and YFSETQ. The V gene end was trimmed by 1 base and the J gene end by 3 bases; junction bases not matched to a gene: 7. The length of the CDR3 is 15 residues. As DNA, the CDR3 is TGCGCCAGCAGCTTGTGGGGACAGCCTATCTACGAGCAGTACTTC. Its protein is CASSLWGQPIYEQYF.

This clone was recorded a few times. The rearrangement joins TRBV4-2 to TRBJ1-2; the D gene is possibly TRBD1 (5 bases). CDR1 and CDR2 (germline): LGHNA, YNFKEQ. CDR3 length: 14 residues. The V gene lost 0 bases and the J gene lost 8 bases, with 13 bases spanning the gap. The CDR3 DNA reads as TGTGCCAGCAGCCAAGATACAGGTGAGAGCGGCTACACCTTC. Translating it yields CASSQDTGESGYTF.

The chain links TRBV12-5 to TRBJ1-5; 8 bases agree with TRBD1. The length of the CDR3 is 16 residues. Per germline, CDR1 LGHNT and CDR2 FRNRAP. With 6 bases clipped from V and 3 bases from J, the junction kept 10 bases outside the gene matches. The CDR3 reads CASGIGQGLNNQPQHF. The CDR3 nucleotides read TGTGCTAGTGGCATTGGACAGGGATTAAACAATCAGCCCCAGCATTTT.

The chain combines TRBV6-5 with TRBJ1-1; 7 bases align to TRBD1. CDR3 length: 14 residues. Unmatched junction bases numbered 6, after V lost 1 base and J lost 7 bases. Germline-derived CDR1 and CDR2 are MNHEY and SVGAGI. CDR3 residues: CASSYFRGLGEAFF. The CDR3 DNA reads as TGTGCCAGCAGTTACTTTAGGGGGCTCGGTGAAGCTTTCTTT.